This T cell receptor beta chain was captured in a study of OX40 agonist ivuxolimab in advanced cancers. About the research overall: The dose-escalation group included hepatocellular carcinoma, melanoma, renal cell carcinoma and head and neck cancer. Notes on the study in general: In the 0.1-3.0 mg/kg groups, partial responders showed among the lowest expansion.

Data came from immunoSEQ multiplex PCR; TCRdb stores just in-frame clones and leaves some out. The sample includes tens of thousands of clones, about 88% of them seen just once. A remark on this clone: Antigen specificity is unknown.

V was cut by 5 bases and J by 0 bases, with 9 bases left in between. This CDR3 comprises 14 residues. Per germline, CDR1 LNHDA and CDR2 SQIVND (reference sequence). The TCR comes from an adult with an advanced solid tumor such as melanoma, head and neck, liver or kidney cancer. The starting material was CD4+ or CD8+ T cells sorted from blood, obtained in a trial of the OX40 agonist ivuxolimab. V is TRBV19 and J is TRBJ2-3; D uncertain. As DNA, the CDR3 is TGTGCCAGTAGTGTCAGCAGTAGCACAGATACGCAGTATTTT. Its protein product is CASSVSSSTDTQYF.